This TCR beta chain is drawn from a study of blood T cell repertoires in COVID-19 (dated by TCRdb to the early 2020s). For the study in its entirety: Samples from collaborators originated in the United States, Italy and Spain and spanned both the acute and convalescent phases of COVID-19. Nearly every sample came with metadata listing a de-identified subject ID, COVID-19 status, age in years and sex. The repertoires were released in a freely available public database meant as a resource for research on the immune response to SARS-CoV-2. The material from the prospective study consisted of cDNA or gDNA derived from T cells, B-cell-depleted T cells, or PBMCs. Samples came from the ongoing ImmuneRACE study (first 160 participants) plus 1,254 subjects from 6 global collaborators. Subjects who had been exposed to COVID-19, were actively infected with it, or had recovered from it provided the deeply sampled blood TCRbeta repertoires that made up the dataset. Where available, HLA class I and class II types were taken from metadata supplied by the sample provider and were not determined by assay-based typing.

Overall results and qualifications from the work: Clinical and demographic metadata were provided uncurated, with the amount varying by source and participant.

With regard to this clone: The antigen this receptor binds is unknown. Base qualities are missing; no much larger clone stands one base away.

Collaborating institutions collected whole blood in K2EDTA tubes following their own protocols. For TCRbeta analysis, collaborators shipped samples in one of three forms: frozen whole blood, isolated PBMCs, or DNA extracted from either of those sample types. The germline V gene encodes CDR1 SGHNT and CDR2 YENEEA. Trimming leaves V shorter by 5 bases and J shorter by 4 bases, with the junction holding 7 bases beyond the gene matches. The CDR3, from cysteine to phenylalanine, totals 15 residues. The only DNA kept is the CDR3, 45 bases in frame from the first base. TCRbeta CDR3 regions were amplified from genomic DNA using the immunoSEQ Assay, a bias-controlled multiplex PCR. For the original study's pipeline: The number of nucleated cells in each sample was estimated by amplification of reference gene primers within the assay. To quantify the absolute abundance of each unique TCRbeta CDR3 rearrangement, sequence reads were collapsed and filtered. Productive Simpson clonality was computed per sample as the square root of Simpson's diversity index over productive rearrangements. TCRdb obtained this table from immuneACCESS and retained in-frame rearrangements with V and J assigned. These tables miss some clones; where compared with another copy, unresolved V genes account for less than half of the shortfall, and the remainder is unexplained. The D gene and trimming were derived from the DNA, and the V and J assignments and clone size from that table. For this sample there are roughly 260,000 clones; 65% to 80% appear just once. The biggest ten clones account for roughly 4% of the sample.

Sequencing input: peripheral blood. Recombination linked TRBV11-3 to TRBJ1-3, with 8 central nucleotides matching TRBD1. The source is a woman aged 40 to 50 with active or convalescent COVID-19. The CDR3 loop reads CASSAGGASGNTIYF. The DNA reads as follows: TGTGCCAGCAGCGCAGGGGGCGCATCCGGAAACACCATATATTTT.